This T cell receptor beta chain was recorded in a study of T-cell memory formation after mild COVID-19. CDR1 is SGHKS and CDR2 is YYEKEE in the germline V gene (reference sequence). The trim removed 1 base at V and 4 bases at J, leaving 7 bases unmatched. This CDR3 has 16 amino acids. Notes on the study in general: Clones that contracted from day 15 to 85 were balanced CD4/CD8, while later expanders leaned CD4+. Memory sampled before infection contained some responding clones, suggesting cross-reactive memory joined.

After 5'RACE with constant-segment primers, TCR alpha and TCR beta cDNA libraries carrying sample barcodes and UMIs were obtained. Each CDR3 protein gets one entry after TCRdb re-called the 5' RACE reads with MiXCR. The data hold 410,000 or so distinct CDR3 sequences, with roughly a quarter observed a single time. This clonotype was seen a few times. Its specificity is unknown. The chain is built from TRBV5-5 and TRBJ1-2, with TRBD1 identical over 10 bases. The specimen sequenced was PBMCs or a T cell subset sorted from them (not recorded which). The origin of this receptor is an adult woman who had mild COVID-19 (a few samples of this study predate the infection). Cell type and time point are not known. This CDR3 reads CASSLSGTGASYGYTF. The CDR3 DNA sequence: TGTGCCAGCAGCTTGTCGGGGACAGGGGCATCCTATGGCTACACCTTC.